This T cell receptor (beta chain) is drawn from a study of blood T cell repertoires in COVID-19. Sequenced by immunoSEQ multiplex PCR; TCRdb stores in-frame clones only, minus some. The sample holds about 200,000 clones, roughly 79% seen once. The CDR3 spans 17 residues. CDR1 is SGHRS and CDR2 is YFSETQ in the germline V gene. V shed 2 bases and J shed 1 base, with 18 bases lying between them. V is TRBV5-1 and J is TRBJ1-2, with D perhaps TRBD1 (6 bases). Sequencing used PBMCs or T cells enriched from blood (not recorded which). The receptor was derived from a woman aged 45-60 years with acute COVID-19. CDR3 sequence reads: CASSLFGQNTLNYGYTF. The CDR3 nucleotides are TGCGCCAGCAGCTTATTCGGACAGAACACACTTAACTATGGCTACACCTTC.